One and the same sample provided the 17 T cell receptor beta chains below, sequenced in a study of T cell responses to AZD1222 COVID-19 vaccine. The table came from immunoSEQ multiplex PCR; TCRdb's copy has only in-frame clones and leaves some out. Seen here are 100,000 to 150,000 clones, about 86% observed once, and the top ten hold 17%. Specimen: peripheral blood, collected 28 days after the second AZD1222 dose. These TCRs come from an adult who received the AZD1222 COVID-19 vaccine.

This chain uses TRBV6-2 or TRBV6-3 with TRBJ2-4; D remains ambiguous. Per germline, CDR1 MNHEY and CDR2 SVGEGT. CDR3 length: 16 residues. Trimming cost V 0 bases and J 1 base, with 10 bases left between them. This CDR3 is CASSYSLVWAKNIQYF. CDR3 nucleotides: TGTGCCAGCAGTTACTCGCTGGTTTGGGCCAAAAACATTCAGTACTTC.

The genes are TRBV4-3 and TRBJ2-1; 9 bases line up with TRBD2. Per germline, CDR1 LGHNA and CDR2 YSLEER. J gave up 4 bases and V 1 base, and 8 bases lay outside the gene matches. The CDR3 covers 17 residues. The DNA of the CDR3 is TGCGCCAGCAGCCAAGGTACTAAGCGGGGGGAATACAATGAGCAGTTCTTC. Its translation: CASSQGTKRGEYNEQFF.

The J gene is TRBJ2-3, the V gene TRBV7-6; D may correspond to TRBD1 or TRBD2 (6 bases each). V was pared by 4 bases and J by 1 base, with 12 bases between. Per the germline V gene, CDR1 is SGHVS and CDR2 is FNYEAQ. This CDR3 contains 15 residues. The CDR3 loop reads CASSSPGGRTDTQYF. In DNA form, the CDR3 reads TGTGCCAGCAGCTCACCCGGGGGCCGCACAGATACGCAGTATTTT.

The rearrangement links TRBV7-9 to TRBJ2-7; D remains unclear. The CDR3 is 13 residues long. V was pared by 1 base and J by 2 bases, with 6 bases between. Germline CDR1 is SEHNR and CDR2 is FQNEAQ (reference sequence). CDR3 DNA sequence: TGTGCCAGCAGCTTAGACCTAACCTACGAGCAGTACTTC. This encodes CASSLDLTYEQYF.

This clone was observed a handful of times. V and J are TRBV4-1 and TRBJ1-2; tentatively, D is TRBD1 (5 bases). The germline V gene has CDR1 MGHRA and CDR2 YSYEKL. There are 14 residues in the CDR3. Trimming removed 6 bases at V and 0 bases at J, with 11 bases between. The CDR3 DNA reads TGCGCCAGCAGAATATCAGGGTCTAACTATGGCTACACCTTC. Its translation is CASRISGSNYGYTF.

The chain links TRBV10-3 to TRBJ1-2; the D gene is possibly TRBD1 (6 bases). Germline V CDR1 and CDR2: ENHRY, SYGVKD. The length of the CDR3 is 16 residues. Trimming removed 0 bases at V and 5 bases at J, with 16 bases between. The CDR3 loop reads CAISESGGRGRYGYTF. For the CDR3, the DNA is TGTGCCATCAGTGAGTCGGGGGGCAGGGGAAGGTATGGCTACACCTTC.

The rearrangement joins TRBV18 to TRBJ1-2; TRBD1 agrees at 9 bases. The V segment lost 5 bases and the J segment 6 bases; nucleotides outside the gene matches: 13. Germline CDR1 reads KGHSH; CDR2 reads LQKENI. This CDR3 contains 16 residues. CDR3 sequence reads: CASSSQQGARENGYTF. The CDR3 coding sequence is TGTGCCAGCTCATCACAACAGGGGGCCCGAGAGAATGGCTACACCTTC.

The chain joins TRBV7-9 to TRBJ2-5, with D possibly TRBD2 on 6 matching bases. Looked up from germline, CDR1 is SEHNR and CDR2 is FQNEAQ (reference sequence). Trimming pared 5 bases from V and 5 bases from J, leaving 15 bases between. CDR3 length: 14 amino acids. Written as DNA, the CDR3 is TGTGCCAGCAGCACTACTAGCTCTAGGGAGACCCAGTACTTC. This translates into CASSTTSSRETQYF.

The rearrangement links TRBV24-1 to TRBJ2-3; 7 nucleotides agree with TRBD1. Trimming took 4 bases from V and 1 from J; bases not matched to a gene: 4. Germline V gives CDR1 KGHDR, CDR2 SFDVKD. CDR3 length: 15 amino acids. In DNA, the CDR3 is TGTGCCACCAGTGACCACGGACAGGGCACAGATACGCAGTATTTT. Protein sequence: CATSDHGQGTDTQYF.

The chain has TRBV29-1 and TRBJ2-1, with 7 positions matching TRBD1. CDR1 and CDR2 (germline): SQVTM, ANQGSEA. This CDR3 is built from 14 residues. Losses at the gene ends were 6 bases for V and 2 bases for J; bases not matched to a gene: 7. Here the CDR3 DNA reads TGCAGCGTGTCCGGGACAGTCCCCTACAATGAGCAGTTCTTC. It codes for CSVSGTVPYNEQFF.

This chain joins TRBV27 and TRBJ2-7; D is perhaps TRBD1 (7 bases). This CDR3 is built from 15 residues. V was pared by 1 base and J by 4 bases, with 14 bases between. Germline-derived CDR1 and CDR2 are MNHEY and SMNVEV (reference sequence). CDR3 loop: CASSLLGQGGYEQYF. The CDR3 DNA sequence: TGTGCCAGCAGTTTATTAGGCCAGGGGGGTTACGAGCAGTACTTC.

CDR3 in DNA: TGTGCCAGCCAACGGACAGGCTATGGCTACACCTTC. It is translated as CASQRTGYGYTF. The chain combines TRBV28 with TRBJ1-2, with 7 bases aligning to TRBD1. The CDR3 runs 12 residues. The germline gives CDR1 MDHEN, CDR2 SYDVKM. V dropped 8 bases and J dropped 4; count of bases not matched to a gene: 4.

Here the CDR3 reads CASSLRYNEKLFF. The CDR3 region has the DNA TGTGCCAGCAGCCTCAGGTATAATGAAAAACTGTTTTTT. The chain employs TRBV3-1 (or the pseudogene TRBV3-2) and TRBJ1-4; D is uncertain. With 4 bases removed from V and 4 bases from J, the gap between germline ends came to 7 bases. The CDR3 consists of 13 residues. In germline, CDR1 is LGHDT, CDR2 YNNKEL (reference sequence).

This chain uses TRBV5-1 with TRBJ2-7, with no clear D. There are 15 residues in the CDR3. Germline V gene sequence: CDR1 SGHRS, CDR2 YFSETQ. V was clipped by 0 bases and J by 4 bases, with 14 bases between them. This chain's CDR3 is CASSLVGSGSYEQYF. The CDR3 DNA sequence: TGCGCCAGCAGCTTGGTAGGGTCGGGTTCGTACGAGCAGTACTTC. The full variable domain, in which reference TRBV5-1 and TRBJ2-7 provide the parts outside the CDR3, is KAGVTQTPRYLIKTRGQQVTLSCSPISGHRSVSWYQQTPGQGLQFLFEYFSETQRNKGNFPGRFSGRQFSNSRSEMNVSTLELGDSALYLCASSLVGSGSYEQYFGPGTRLTVT.

The V gene is TRBV11-2, the J gene TRBJ1-4; unclear D gene. Trimming shortened V by 1 base and J by 7 bases, and 25 bases separated the two germline ends. Germline V gene data show CDR1 as SGHAT and CDR2 as FQNNGV. The CDR3 spans 19 residues. CDR3 sequence reads: CASSLVRLVPPLLSEKLFF. DNA of the CDR3: TGTGCCAGCAGCTTAGTCCGACTGGTCCCCCCCCTTCTGAGTGAAAAACTGTTTTTT.

The chain employs TRBV7-9 and TRBJ1-1, with D unclear. V was clipped by 5 bases and J by 2 bases, with 12 bases between them. The CDR3 has 14 residues. CDR1 and CDR2 from the germline V gene are SEHNR and FQNEAQ (reference sequence). CDR3 bases: TGTGCCAGCAGCATAGGCAACAGAAACACTGAAGCTTTCTTT. Protein sequence: CASSIGNRNTEAFF.

V gene TRBV4-1 combines with J gene TRBJ1-2; D is uncertain. Germline CDR1 MGHRA, CDR2 YSYEKL. CDR3 length equals 15 residues. Trimming stripped 0 bases from V and 0 bases from J, with 8 bases between. In nucleotides, the CDR3 is TGCGCCAGCAGCCAAGAATGGGGAGCTAACTATGGCTACACCTTC. It encodes CASSQEWGANYGYTF.